This paragraph covers one TCR beta chain sequence. The data originate from a study of blood T cell repertoires in COVID-19. Only in-frame clones appear in the TCRdb table, and some are missing; sequencing was by immunoSEQ multiplex PCR. The sample includes 300,000 to 400,000 clones, around 91% of them seen just once. V was cut by 5 bases and J by 7 bases, with 6 bases left in between. CDR1 SEHNR and CDR2 FQNEAQ come from the germline V gene (reference sequence). The CDR3 loop spans 12 amino acids. This TCR was recovered from a woman between 18 and 30 years old who had recovered from COVID-19. Source material: peripheral blood. This chain links TRBV7-9 with TRBJ1-6, with D uncertain. The DNA for the CDR3 is TGTGCCAGCAGCGCAGGAAATTCACCCCTCCACTTT. This gives the protein CASSAGNSPLHF.